This T cell receptor (beta chain) was sequenced during a study of blood T cells in healthy people across ages. The use of a sample-barcoded 5' primer and a J-beta primer mix characterized a second PCR of about 7 to 12 cycles. TCRdb ran MiXCR on the 5' RACE reads and lists one entry per CDR3 protein. The sample shows fewer than 1,000,000 distinct CDR3 sequences, approximately 48% of them seen only once. Germline-derived CDR1 and CDR2 are SGHAT and FQNNGV. V was cut by 1 base and J by 10 bases, with 19 bases left in between. The CDR3 is 16 residues long. The table lists this clonotype with a few counts. Researchers report isolating at least 6.5 million PBMCs per sample.

Input material: blood. This receptor was obtained from a man aged 55 to 70 in good health. This chain links TRBV11-2 with TRBJ1-4; a weak D match, TRBD1 (5 bases). Here the CDR3 reads CASSLGSQGPIGKLFF. CDR3 bases: TGTGCCAGCAGCTTAGGATCTCAGGGTCCAATCGGAAAACTGTTTTTT.